Described below is a single TCR beta chain sequence and its context. This sample was included in a study of cytomegalovirus exposure and HLA in healthy donors. This CDR3 comprises 16 residues. Germline CDR1 LGHNA, CDR2 YSLEER. Trimming took off 3 bases at V and 0 bases at J, with 12 bases between the two ends. The study ran its PCR with 60 Vbeta and 13 Jbeta primers. Generated by immunoSEQ multiplex PCR, the TCRdb table keeps only in-frame clones and is missing some. The data hold approximately 140,000 clones, with around 73% observed a single time. The receptor's source is a woman in her forties in good health and CMV-seronegative. This rearrangement joins TRBV4-3 to TRBJ1-3, with D tentatively TRBD1 (6 bases). Sequenced material: PBMCs. CDR3 sequence reads: CASSQTTGLSGNTIYF. The CDR3 DNA reads as TGCGCCAGCAGCCAGACCACAGGGCTCTCTGGAAACACCATATATTTT.